This T cell receptor (beta chain) was sequenced in a study of blood T cell repertoires in COVID-19 (dated by TCRdb to 2019 to 2021). About the full investigation: Samples from collaborators originated in the United States, Italy and Spain and spanned both the acute and convalescent phases of COVID-19. The repertoires were released in a freely available public database intended as a resource for research on the immune response to SARS-CoV-2. The prospective study material was composed of cDNA or gDNA derived from T cells, B-cell-depleted T cells, or PBMCs. Where available, HLA class I and class II types were obtained from metadata supplied by the sample provider rather than from assay-based typing. Nearly every sample came with metadata listing a de-identified subject ID, COVID-19 status, age in years and sex. The dataset comprised deeply sampled blood TCRbeta repertoires from subjects exposed to, actively infected with, or recovered from COVID-19. Samples were obtained from the ongoing ImmuneRACE study (first 160 participants) and from 1,254 subjects provided by 6 global collaborators.

Here is what the overall study found, with its caveats: How much clinical and demographic metadata was included differed by source and by participant, and the metadata was provided uncurated.

CDR1 MNHNS and CDR2 SASEGT are derived from the germline V gene. V and J lose 1 base and 2 bases, and a span of 9 bases separates them. Its CDR3 holds 15 amino acids, cysteine through phenylalanine. Just CDR3 DNA is preserved here, 45 bases in frame from base 1. A word on this clone: Its antigen target is currently unknown. No quality values exist for individual bases; no much larger clone is one base distant.

Whole blood was collected in K2EDTA tubes by collaborating institutions according to the institutions' own protocols. Collaborator samples were shipped for TCRbeta analysis as frozen whole blood, isolated PBMCs, or DNA extracted from either sample type. TCRbeta CDR3 regions were amplified from genomic DNA by means of the immunoSEQ Assay, a bias-controlled multiplex PCR. Under the source paper's analysis protocol: The number of nucleated cells in each sample was estimated by amplification of reference gene primers within the assay. To quantify the absolute abundance of each unique TCRbeta CDR3 rearrangement, sequence reads were collapsed and filtered. For each sample, productive Simpson clonality was calculated by taking the square root of Simpson's diversity index across productive rearrangements. Drawn from immuneACCESS, this table holds only the in-frame rearrangements with V and J called that TCRdb kept. Clones are partly lost; checked studies trace under half to an unresolved V gene and leave the rest unexplained. V and J calls and clone size follow that table, whereas D and trimming were derived from the DNA. In this sample the table shows around 200,000 clones, around 84% of which occur a single time. Jointly, the top ten make up approximately 14% of the sample.

This sequence uses TRBV6-1 and TRBJ2-1; the D segment could be TRBD2, given 6 matching bases. The sequencing sample was made of peripheral blood. The receptor was derived from a man aged 25-45 years with active or convalescent COVID-19. In nucleotides, the sequence is TGTGCCAGCAGTGAAGGCTGGGGGGCCTACAATGAGCAGTTCTTC. Its protein reads: CASSEGWGAYNEQFF.